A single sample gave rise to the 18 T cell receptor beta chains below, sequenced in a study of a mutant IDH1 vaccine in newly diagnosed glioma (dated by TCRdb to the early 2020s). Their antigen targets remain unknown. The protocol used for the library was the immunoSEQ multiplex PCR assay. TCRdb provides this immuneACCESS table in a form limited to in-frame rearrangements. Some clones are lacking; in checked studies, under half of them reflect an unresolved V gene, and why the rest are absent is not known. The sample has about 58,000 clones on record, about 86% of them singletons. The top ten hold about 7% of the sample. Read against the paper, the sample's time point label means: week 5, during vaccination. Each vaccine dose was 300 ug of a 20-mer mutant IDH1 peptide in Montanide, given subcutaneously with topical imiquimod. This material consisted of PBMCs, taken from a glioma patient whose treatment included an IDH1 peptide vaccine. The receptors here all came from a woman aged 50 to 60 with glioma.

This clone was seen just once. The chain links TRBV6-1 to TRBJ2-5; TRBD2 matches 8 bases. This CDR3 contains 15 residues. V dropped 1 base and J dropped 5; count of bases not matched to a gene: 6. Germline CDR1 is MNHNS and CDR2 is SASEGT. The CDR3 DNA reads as TGTGCCAGCAGTGAAGGGGCCGGGAGGGGGGAGACCCAGTACTTC. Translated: CASSEGAGRGETQYF.

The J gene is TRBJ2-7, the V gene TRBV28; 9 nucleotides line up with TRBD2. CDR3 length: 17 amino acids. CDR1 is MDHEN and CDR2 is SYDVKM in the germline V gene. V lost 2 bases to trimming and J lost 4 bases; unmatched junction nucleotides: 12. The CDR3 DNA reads TGTGCCAGCAGTTTAGGGACCCAAGCGGGGGGCGTTTACGAGCAGTACTTC. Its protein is CASSLGTQAGGVYEQYF.

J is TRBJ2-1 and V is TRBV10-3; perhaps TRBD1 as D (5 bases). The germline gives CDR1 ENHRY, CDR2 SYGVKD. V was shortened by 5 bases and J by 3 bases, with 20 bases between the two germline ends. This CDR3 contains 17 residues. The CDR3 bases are TGTGCCATCAGTACCCTTAGAACGACAGCTCGCTACAATGAGCAGTTCTTC. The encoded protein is CAISTLRTTARYNEQFF.

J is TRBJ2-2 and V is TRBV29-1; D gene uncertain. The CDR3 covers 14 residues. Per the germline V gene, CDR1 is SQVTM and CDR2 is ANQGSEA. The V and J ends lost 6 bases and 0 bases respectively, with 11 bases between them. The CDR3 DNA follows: TGCAGCGTAAAGACAAAATCGAACACCGGGGAGCTGTTTTTT. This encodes CSVKTKSNTGELFF.

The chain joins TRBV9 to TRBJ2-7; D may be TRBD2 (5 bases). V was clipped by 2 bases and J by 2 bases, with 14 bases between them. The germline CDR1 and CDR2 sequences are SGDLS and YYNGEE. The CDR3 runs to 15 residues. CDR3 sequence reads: CASSVGEGIPYEQYF. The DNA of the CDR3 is TGTGCCAGCAGCGTGGGAGAAGGGATCCCCTACGAGCAGTACTTC. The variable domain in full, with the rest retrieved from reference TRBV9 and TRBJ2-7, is DSGVTQTPKHLITATGQRVTLRCSPRSGDLSVYWYQQSLDQGLQFLIQYYNGEERAKGNILERFSAQQFPDLHSELNLSSLELGDSALYFCASSVGEGIPYEQYFGPGTRLTVT.

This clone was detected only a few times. The CDR3 DNA is TGTGCCACCAGCAGAGATATGCTGGAGACCCAGTACTTC. Encoded protein: CATSRDMLETQYF. This chain links TRBV15 with TRBJ2-5; D remains unclear. CDR1 and CDR2 (germline): LNHNV, YYDKDF (reference sequence). With 0 bases removed from V and 5 bases from J, the gap between germline ends came to 7 bases. The CDR3 loop spans 13 amino acids.

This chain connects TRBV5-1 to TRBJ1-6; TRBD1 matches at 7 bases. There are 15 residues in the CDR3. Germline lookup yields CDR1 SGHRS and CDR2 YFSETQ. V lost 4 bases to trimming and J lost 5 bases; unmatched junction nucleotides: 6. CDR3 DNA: TGCGCCAGCAGCCCGGACAGGAGAAATAATTCACCCCTCCACTTT. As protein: CASSPDRRNNSPLHF.

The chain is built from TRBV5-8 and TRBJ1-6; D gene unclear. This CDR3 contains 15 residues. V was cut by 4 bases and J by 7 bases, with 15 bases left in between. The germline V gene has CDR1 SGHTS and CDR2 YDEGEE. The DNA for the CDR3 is TGTGCCAGCAGCCTGGCCCCGGGCCGCAATTCACCCCTCCACTTT. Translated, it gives CASSLAPGRNSPLHF.

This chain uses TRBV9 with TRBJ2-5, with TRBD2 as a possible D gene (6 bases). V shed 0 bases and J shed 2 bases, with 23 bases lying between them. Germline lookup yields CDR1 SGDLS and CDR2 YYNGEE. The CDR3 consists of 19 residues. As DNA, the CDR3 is TGTGCCAGCAGCGTAGCGGGCGGGACCCCAGGTTCCGAGCAAGAGACCCAGTACTTC. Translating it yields CASSVAGGTPGSEQETQYF.

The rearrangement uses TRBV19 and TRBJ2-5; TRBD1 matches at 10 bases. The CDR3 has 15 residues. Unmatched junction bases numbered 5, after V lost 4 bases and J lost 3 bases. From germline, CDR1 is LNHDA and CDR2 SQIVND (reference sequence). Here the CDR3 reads CASSRTGTGEETQYF. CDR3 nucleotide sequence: TGTGCCAGTAGTAGAACCGGGACAGGGGAAGAGACCCAGTACTTC.

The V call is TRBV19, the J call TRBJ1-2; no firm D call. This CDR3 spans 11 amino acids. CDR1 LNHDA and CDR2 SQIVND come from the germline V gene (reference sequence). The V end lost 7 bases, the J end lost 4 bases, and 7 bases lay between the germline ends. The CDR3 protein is CASTSFYGYTF. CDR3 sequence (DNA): TGTGCCAGTACCAGCTTCTATGGCTACACCTTC.

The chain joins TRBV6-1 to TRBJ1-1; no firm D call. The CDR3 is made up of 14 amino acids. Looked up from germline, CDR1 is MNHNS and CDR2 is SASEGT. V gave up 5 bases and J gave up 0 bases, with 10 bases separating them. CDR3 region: CASSLYSLNTEAFF. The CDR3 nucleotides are TGTGCCAGCAGTTTGTACAGTTTGAACACTGAAGCTTTCTTT.

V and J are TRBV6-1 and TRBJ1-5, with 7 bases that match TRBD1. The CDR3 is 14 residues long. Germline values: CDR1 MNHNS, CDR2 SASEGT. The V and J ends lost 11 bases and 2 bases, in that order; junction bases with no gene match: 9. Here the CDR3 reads CAGREGAGNQPQHF. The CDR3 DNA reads TGTGCCGGCCGTGAGGGGGCAGGCAATCAGCCCCAGCATTTT.

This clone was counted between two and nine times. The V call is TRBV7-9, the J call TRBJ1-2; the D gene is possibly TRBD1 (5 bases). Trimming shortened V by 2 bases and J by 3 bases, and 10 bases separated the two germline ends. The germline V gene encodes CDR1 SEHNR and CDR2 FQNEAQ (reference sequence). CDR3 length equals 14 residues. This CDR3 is CASSLSGGDYGYTF. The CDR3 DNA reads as TGTGCCAGCAGCTTATCGGGGGGTGACTATGGCTACACCTTC.

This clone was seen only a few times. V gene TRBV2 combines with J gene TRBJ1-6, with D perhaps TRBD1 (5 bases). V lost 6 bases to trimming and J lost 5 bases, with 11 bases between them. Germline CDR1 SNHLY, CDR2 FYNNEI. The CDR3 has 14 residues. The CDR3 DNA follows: TGTGCCAGCAGGGGGGATGGGGATAATTCACCCCTCCACTTT. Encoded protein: CASRGDGDNSPLHF.

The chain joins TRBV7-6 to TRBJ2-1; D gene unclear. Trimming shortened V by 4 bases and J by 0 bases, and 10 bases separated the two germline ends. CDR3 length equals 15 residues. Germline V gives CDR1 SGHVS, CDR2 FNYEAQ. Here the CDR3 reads CASSSPYRSYNEQFF. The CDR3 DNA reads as TGTGCCAGCAGCTCACCCTATCGCTCCTACAATGAGCAGTTCTTC.

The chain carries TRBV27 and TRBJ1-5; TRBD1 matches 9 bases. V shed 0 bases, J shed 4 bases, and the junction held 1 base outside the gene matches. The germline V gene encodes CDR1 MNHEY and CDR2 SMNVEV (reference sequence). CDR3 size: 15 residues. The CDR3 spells CASSLSGQGNQPQHF. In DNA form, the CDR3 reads TGTGCCAGCAGTTTATCGGGACAGGGAAATCAGCCCCAGCATTTT.

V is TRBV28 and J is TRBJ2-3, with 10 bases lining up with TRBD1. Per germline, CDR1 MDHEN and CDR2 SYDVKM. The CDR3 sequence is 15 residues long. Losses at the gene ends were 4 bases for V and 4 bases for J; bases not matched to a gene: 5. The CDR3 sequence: CASSWDGTGADTQYF. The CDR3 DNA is TGTGCCAGCAGTTGGGACGGGACAGGGGCAGATACGCAGTATTTT.